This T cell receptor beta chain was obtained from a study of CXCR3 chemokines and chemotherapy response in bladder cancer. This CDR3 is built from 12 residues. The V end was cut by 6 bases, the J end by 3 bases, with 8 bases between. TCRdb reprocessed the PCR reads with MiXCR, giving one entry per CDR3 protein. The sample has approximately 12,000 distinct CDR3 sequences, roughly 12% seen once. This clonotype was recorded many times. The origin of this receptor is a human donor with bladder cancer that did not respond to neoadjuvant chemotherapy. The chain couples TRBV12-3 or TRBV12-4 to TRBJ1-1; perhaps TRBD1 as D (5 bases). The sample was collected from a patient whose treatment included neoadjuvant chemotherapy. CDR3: CASSGAYTEAFF. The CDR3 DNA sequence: TGTGCCAGCAGCGGGGCCTACACTGAAGCTTTCTTT.